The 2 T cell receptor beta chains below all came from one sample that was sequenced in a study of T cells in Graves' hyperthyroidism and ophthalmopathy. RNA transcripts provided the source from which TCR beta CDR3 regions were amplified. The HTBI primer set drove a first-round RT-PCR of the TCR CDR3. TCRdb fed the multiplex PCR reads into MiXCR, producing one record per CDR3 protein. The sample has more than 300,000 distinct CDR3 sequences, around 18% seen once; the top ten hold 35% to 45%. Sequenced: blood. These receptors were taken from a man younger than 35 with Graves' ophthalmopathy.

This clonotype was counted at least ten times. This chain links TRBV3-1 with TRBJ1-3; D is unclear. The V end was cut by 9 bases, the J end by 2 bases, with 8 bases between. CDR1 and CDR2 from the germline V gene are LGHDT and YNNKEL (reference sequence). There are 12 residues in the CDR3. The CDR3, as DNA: TGTGCCAGTGGGGAGGCTGGAAACACCATATATTTT. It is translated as CASGEAGNTIYF.

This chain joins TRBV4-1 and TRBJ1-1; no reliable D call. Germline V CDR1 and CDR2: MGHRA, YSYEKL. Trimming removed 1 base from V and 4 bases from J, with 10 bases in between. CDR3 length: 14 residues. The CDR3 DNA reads TGCGCCAGCAGCCAAGGCACACGGGGCACTGAAGCTTTCTTT. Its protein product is CASSQGTRGTEAFF.